This TCR beta chain was recovered during a study of neurological immune-mediated disorders. This clonotype is labeled as medium-sized. MiXCR, run by TCRdb on the 5' RACE reads, gives a single entry per CDR3 protein. Counted here are about 62,000 distinct CDR3 sequences, 4% to 5.5% occurring once; the ten biggest clones make up 3.4%. V lost 3 bases and J lost 1, with 8 bases in between. There are 15 residues in the CDR3. Germline CDR1 reads KGHDR; CDR2 reads SFDVKD. The genes are TRBV24-1 and TRBJ2-2; D ambiguous. This TCR was recovered from a woman aged 50 to 65 with multiple sclerosis. The sample taken for sequencing was PBMCs. The CDR3 sequence: CATSDQNRNTGELFF. CDR3 bases: TGTGCCACCAGTGATCAGAACAGGAACACCGGGGAGCTGTTTTTT.